This T cell receptor (beta chain) is drawn from a study of T cells in Graves' hyperthyroidism and ophthalmopathy. Study-wide context: Peripheral blood specimens were obtained at initial diagnosis, prior to any treatment.

CDR3 length: 16 amino acids. V shed 3 bases, J shed 3 bases, and the junction held 6 bases outside the gene matches. CDR1 SGDLS and CDR2 YYNGEE come from the germline V gene. What was amplified from RNA transcripts were TCR beta CDR3 regions. The TCR CDR3 was amplified in a first-round RT-PCR using the HTBI primer set. TCRdb redid the calling of the multiplex PCR reads with MiXCR, one entry per CDR3 protein. The repertoire holds approximately 400,000 distinct CDR3 sequences, with 11% to 15% as singletons. Ophthalmopathy patients showed a Clinical Activity Score of at least 3, NOSPECS grade of at least 4 and duration under 3 months. PBMCs were collected from a 10 ml volume of fresh peripheral blood.

This rearrangement joins TRBV9 to TRBJ2-3; 11 positions agree with TRBD2. This clonotype was sampled from a man in his fifties with Graves' ophthalmopathy. Input material: blood. This chain's CDR3 is CASSARLAGSTDTQYF. CDR3 coding DNA: TGTGCCAGCAGCGCAAGACTAGCGGGGAGTACAGATACGCAGTATTTT.